These 16 T cell receptor beta chains were sequenced from one sample in a study of cytomegalovirus exposure and HLA in healthy donors. Clones were read by immunoSEQ multiplex PCR, and TCRdb kept only the in-frame ones, dropping some. In the table there are some 160,000 clones, 88% of which are singletons. The sample consisted of PBMCs. These receptors all come from a man between 18 and 35 years old in good health and CMV-seronegative.

This chain uses TRBV5-5 with TRBJ2-3; D not resolved. V lost 4 bases and J 5 bases, leaving 11 bases between the germline ends. Germline CDR1 reads SGHKS; CDR2 reads YYEKEE (reference sequence). CDR3 length equals 13 residues. The CDR3 region has the DNA TGTGCCAGCAGCCCGGTTGGGCGAGATACGCAGTATTTT. This translates into CASSPVGRDTQYF.

The V call is TRBV9, the J call TRBJ2-5; 10 positions match TRBD2. The CDR3 extends over 16 amino acids. Trimming at V came to 0 bases and at J to 5 bases, leaving 7 bases not matched to a gene. Germline-derived CDR1 and CDR2 are SGDLS and YYNGEE. The CDR3 DNA follows: TGTGCCAGCAGCGTAGGCAGCGGGAGGGCCGGCGAGACCCAGTACTTC. This codes for CASSVGSGRAGETQYF.

DNA for the CDR3: TGCGCCAGCAGCTTTACGGACAGGGGTCAGTGGGGGGAGACCCAGTACTTC. Protein: CASSFTDRGQWGETQYF. This chain links TRBV5-1 with TRBJ2-5, with 9 bases that match TRBD1. Germline V CDR1 and CDR2: SGHRS, YFSETQ. V trimming: 2 bases; J trimming: 5 bases; junction bases outside the gene matches: 13. The CDR3 contains 17 residues.

V is TRBV19 and J is TRBJ2-1; D may be TRBD2 (5 bases). In germline, CDR1 is LNHDA, CDR2 SQIVND (reference sequence). The CDR3 is 12 amino acids. The germline V and J ends were trimmed by 1 base and 13 bases, with 11 bases remaining between them. CDR3 region: CASSIGPDYQFF. In DNA, the CDR3 is TGTGCCAGTAGTATAGGCCCCGACTATCAGTTCTTC. Full variable domain (remainder filled in from reference TRBV19 and TRBJ2-1): DGGITQSPKYLFRKEGQNVTLSCEQNLNHDAMYWYRQDPGQGLRLIYYSQIVNDFQKGDIAEGYSVSREKKESFPLTVTSAQKNPTAFYLCASSIGPDYQFFGPGTRLTVL.

The chain joins TRBV7-6 to TRBJ2-1, with TRBD1 as a possible D gene (6 bases). Deletions cut 4 bases from V and 9 bases from J, with 22 bases between. The CDR3 contains 16 residues. CDR1 is SGHVS and CDR2 is FNYEAQ in the germline V gene. CDR3 protein: CASSSNRQGSRREQFF. CDR3 sequence (DNA): TGTGCCAGCAGCTCCAATCGCCAGGGGTCGCGGCGTGAGCAGTTCTTC.

The J gene is TRBJ2-1, the V gene TRBV4-2; D is perhaps TRBD1 (6 bases). The CDR3 is made up of 16 amino acids. V shed 5 bases and J shed 9 bases, with 23 bases lying between them. From germline, CDR1 is LGHNA and CDR2 YNFKEQ. The CDR3 DNA is TGTGCCAGCAGCTCAACAGGGACAAGCTCCAAGGGTGAGCAGTTCTTC. Its protein product is CASSSTGTSSKGEQFF.

The chain uses TRBV6-1 and TRBJ1-3; D is uncertain. V lost 5 bases and J 6 bases, leaving 5 bases between the germline ends. This CDR3 has 11 residues. Per germline, CDR1 MNHNS and CDR2 SASEGT. CDR3 loop: CASSPLNTIYF. Here the CDR3 DNA reads TGTGCCAGCAGTCCCTTAAACACCATATATTTT.

This chain joins TRBV5-1 and TRBJ1-5, with D possibly matching TRBD1 (5 bases). Trimming left V 7 bases short and J 4 bases short, with 21 bases between. CDR1 is SGHRS, CDR2 YFSETQ, per germline. This CDR3 contains 16 residues. In DNA, the CDR3 is TGCGCCAGCGAAATATCAGGGCCTCCAGAAAATCAGCCCCAGCATTTT. It yields the protein CASEISGPPENQPQHF.

The chain carries TRBV5-1 and TRBJ2-5, with D perhaps matching TRBD2 (6 bases). The CDR3 covers 15 residues. Germline V gene data show CDR1 as SGHRS and CDR2 as YFSETQ. V lost 7 bases, J lost 5 bases, and 21 bases lay in between. The CDR3 nucleotides read TGCGCCAGCTGCTGGGAGGCGCCGGTCGGGGAGACCCAGTACTTC. As protein: CASCWEAPVGETQYF.

The chain has TRBV5-1 and TRBJ2-7, with 8 bases identical to TRBD2. Germline V gene lookup returns CDR1 SGHRS and CDR2 YFSETQ. V lost 0 bases and J lost 6; bases outside the gene matches: 8. This CDR3 region has 15 residues. The CDR3 bases are TGCGCCAGCAGCTTGGCCGGGGGGGCCGGGGCCGAGCAGTACTTC. As protein: CASSLAGGAGAEQYF.

The genes are TRBV5-1 and TRBJ1-2, with 9 bases fitting TRBD1. The CDR3 length is 14 residues. V gave up 4 bases and J gave up 4 bases; unmatched junction bases: 5. Germline values: CDR1 SGHRS, CDR2 YFSETQ. CDR3 coding DNA: TGCGCCAGCAGCGCTACACAGGGGGCCTATGGCTACACCTTC. This codes for CASSATQGAYGYTF.

V gene TRBV13 combines with J gene TRBJ1-1; the D is unclear. Trimming removed 0 bases from V and 4 bases from J, with 9 bases in between. The CDR3 sequence is 14 residues long. CDR1 is PRHDT, CDR2 FYEKMQ, per germline (reference sequence). DNA for the CDR3: TGTGCCAGCAGCTTAGGACGCCAGGTCACTGAAGCTTTCTTT. It translates to CASSLGRQVTEAFF.

The CDR3 spells CATLGGREKLFF. CDR3 sequence (DNA): TGTGCTACCCTAGGGGGAAGGGAAAAACTGTTTTTT. The chain is built from TRBV2 and TRBJ1-4, with D possibly matching TRBD1 (6 bases). The CDR3 contains 12 residues. The germline V gene encodes CDR1 SNHLY and CDR2 FYNNEI.

CDR3 sequence (DNA): TGTGCCAGCAGCCCTACAGGGATCCGGGCCTACACTGAAGCTTTCTTT. Protein: CASSPTGIRAYTEAFF. This chain joins TRBV5-6 and TRBJ1-1; the D gene is possibly TRBD1 (6 bases). The V and J ends lost 4 bases and 3 bases respectively, with 19 bases between them. Germline V gives CDR1 SGHDT, CDR2 YYEEEE. The CDR3 totals 16 residues.

CDR3 sequence: CASSLDQGLSGNTIYF. The CDR3 region has the DNA TGTGCCAGCAGCTTAGATCAGGGGCTCTCTGGAAACACCATATATTTT. The rearrangement joins TRBV7-9 to TRBJ1-3, with a weak D call TRBD1 (6 bases). The CDR3 extends over 16 amino acids. Germline V gives CDR1 SEHNR, CDR2 FQNEAQ (reference sequence). Trimming removed 1 base from V and 0 bases from J, with 10 bases in between. Full variable domain (rest looked up from reference TRBV7-9 and TRBJ1-3): DTGVSQNPRHKITKRGQNVTFRCDPISEHNRLYWYRQTLGQGPEFLTYFQNEAQLEKSRLLSDRFSAERPKGSFSTLEIQRTEQGDSAMYLCASSLDQGLSGNTIYFGEGSWLTVV.

The chain recombines TRBV21-1 with TRBJ1-6. TRBV21-1 is given as a pseudogene. This CDR3 comprises 17 residues. CDR3 amino acids: CASRLGGRCSYNSPLHF. DNA of the CDR3: TGTGCCAGCAGACTGGGAGGGCGGTGCTCCTATAATTCACCCCTCCACTTT.